The clone carrying this TCR beta chain has a handful of counts. This record belongs to a study of spatial heterogeneity in lung cancer. Study summary: Detection consistently captured more beta-chain sequences than alpha-chain sequences.

The time point: sample taken at primary tumor resection. Sequencing was performed on whole RNA extracted from tumor and nontumor lung tissue, or from frozen PBMC, and the material was left unsorted. Germline CDR1 is SEHNR and CDR2 is FQNEAQ (reference sequence). The junction had 8 bases not matched to a gene; V was cut back by 5 bases and J by 5 bases. CDR3 length: 14 residues. Each CDR3 protein is one row after TCRdb ran MiXCR on the 5' RACE reads. The repertoire holds about 45,000 distinct CDR3 sequences, with approximately 12% as singletons. Sample: PBMCs, taken at surgery. The rearrangement joins TRBV7-9 to TRBJ2-7; TRBD1 agrees at 8 bases. This sequence was found in a female donor with early-stage non-small cell lung cancer. CDR3: CASSPTGVTHEQYF. The CDR3, as DNA: TGTGCCAGCAGCCCGACAGGGGTGACCCACGAGCAGTACTTC.